Sequencing of this TCR delta chain was carried out in a study of gammadelta T cells in human blood (TCRdb year 2020). Reading the germline V gene gives CDR1 TSWWSYY and CDR2 QGS. Trimmed from V: 3 bases; trimmed from J: 0 bases; junction bases lacking a gene match: 14. Measured from the cysteine to the phenylalanine, the CDR3 is 20 residues long. Only the CDR3 region is kept as DNA, spanning 60 bases read in frame from base 1. Receptor amplification or capture employed RT-PCR. TCRdb records Illumina MiSeq as the sequencer. TCRdb called clones from the public reads with CATT, and repeated DNA sequences were later combined into one row. Counted in this sample were 1,800 or so delta-chain clones; 7.5% to 9% of them appeared once. Around 4.4% of the sample goes to the ten largest clones. This clone counts as large (0.1 to 1%). Its binding antigen is unknown. Nothing much larger sits one base from this clone, and base qualities are not available.

Paper-wide results and their limitations: According to the study, polyclonal expansion of innate gamma-delta T cells immediately after birth appeared to be driven by microbial exposure.

Sequencing was done on a sample of non-Vgamma9Vdelta2 gamma-delta T cells from infant blood. This clonotype was sampled from a human donor. This chain is built from TRDV1 and TRDJ1, and 12 junction bases match TRDD3. The CDR3: CALGDPRLLGDTRYTDKLIF. DNA sequence: TGTGCTCTTGGGGATCCTAGATTACTGGGGGATACACGGTACACCGATAAACTCATCTTT.